One sample yielded the 31 T cell receptor beta chains listed below, sequenced in a study of blood T cell repertoires in COVID-19. Measured with immunoSEQ multiplex PCR; TCRdb has only the in-frame clones, and not every one. Here the sample spans 100,000 to 150,000 clones, around nine tenths being singletons. Sequenced: peripheral blood. All receptors come from an elderly woman with acute or convalescent COVID-19.

The chain couples TRBV5-4 to TRBJ1-2, with D maybe TRBD1 (6 bases). The CDR3 has 13 residues. Looked up from germline, CDR1 is SGHNT and CDR2 is YYREEE (reference sequence). V was clipped by 2 bases and J by 3 bases, with 8 bases between them. CDR3 DNA: TGTGCCAGCAGCTTAAAGGGGGACTATGGCTACACCTTC. It translates to CASSLKGDYGYTF.

Concerning this clone: Other DNA sequences in the sample encode the same CDR3. The rearrangement joins TRBV18 to TRBJ1-1; TRBD1 matches at 7 bases. The CDR3 covers 13 residues. The ends lost 2 bases at V and 4 bases at J; junction bases unmatched: 1. Germline-derived CDR1 and CDR2 are KGHSH and LQKENI. CDR3 DNA sequence: TGTGCCAGCTCACCATCAGGGGGCACTGAAGCTTTCTTT. Protein sequence: CASSPSGGTEAFF.

This chain links TRBV5-1 with TRBJ1-1; TRBD1 matches at 10 bases. J lost 4 bases, V lost 3 bases, and 3 bases had no gene match. This CDR3 comprises 14 residues. Germline lookup yields CDR1 SGHRS and CDR2 YFSETQ. CDR3 loop: CASSSDRGLTEAFF. The CDR3 coding sequence is TGCGCCAGCAGCTCCGACAGGGGGCTCACTGAAGCTTTCTTT.

The chain joins TRBV28 to TRBJ2-5; 13 bases fit TRBD2. V shed 3 bases, J shed 4 bases, and the junction held 5 bases outside the gene matches. The germline CDR1 and CDR2 sequences are MDHEN and SYDVKM. The length of the CDR3 is 16 residues. The CDR3 nucleotides are TGTGCCAGCAGTTTTACTAGCGGGAGGGCCATAGAGACCCAGTACTTC. Translation gives CASSFTSGRAIETQYF. Together with reference TRBV28 and TRBJ2-5, the CDR3 gives the full variable domain: DVKVTQSSRYLVKRTGEKVFLECVQDMDHENMFWYRQDPGLGLRLIYFSYDVKMKEKGDIPEGYSVSREKKERFSLILESASTNQTSMYLCASSFTSGRAIETQYFGPGTRLLVL.

The rearrangement joins TRBV4-2 to TRBJ2-5, with 8 bases lining up with TRBD2. J gave up 4 bases and V 4 bases, and 20 bases lay outside the gene matches. This CDR3 is built from 19 residues. Germline CDR1 LGHNA, CDR2 YNFKEQ. CDR3 region: CASSLLPPTSGGAGETQYF. Here the CDR3 DNA reads TGTGCCAGCAGCCTACTACCTCCGACGTCCGGGGGGGCGGGAGAGACCCAGTACTTC.

This chain uses TRBV11-2 with TRBJ1-4; 9 bases agree with TRBD1. Per the germline V gene, CDR1 is SGHAT and CDR2 is FQNNGV. The CDR3 totals 16 residues. V shed 2 bases, J shed 8 bases, and the junction held 9 bases outside the gene matches. The CDR3 bases are TGTGCCAGCAGCTTATCAGTTGGACAGGGGAGGGAAAAACTGTTTTTT. Translation: CASSLSVGQGREKLFF. The full variable domain, its missing parts supplied by reference TRBV11-2 and TRBJ1-4, is EAGVAQSPRYKIIEKRQSVAFWCNPISGHATLYWYQQILGQGPKLLIQFQNNGVVDDSQLPKDRFSAERLKGVDSTLKIQPAKLEDSAVYLCASSLSVGQGREKLFFGSGTQLSVL.

The chain employs TRBV10-1 and TRBJ2-7; 7 bases align to TRBD2. The CDR3 extends over 16 amino acids. V was clipped by 0 bases and J by 3 bases; unmatched bases: 8. Germline-derived CDR1 and CDR2 are WNHNN and SYGVQD (reference sequence). CDR3 sequence: CASSESRGGLGYEQYF. Here the CDR3 DNA reads TGCGCCAGCAGTGAGTCAAGGGGAGGGCTCGGCTACGAGCAGTACTTC.

The chain links TRBV13 to TRBJ1-3, with unresolved D. The CDR3 covers 13 residues. Trimming took 3 bases from V and 4 from J, leaving 7 bases between them. Germline-derived CDR1 and CDR2 are PRHDT and FYEKMQ (reference sequence). The CDR3 reads CASSLTVGNTIYF. The CDR3 DNA follows: TGTGCCAGCAGCTTGACTGTCGGAAACACCATATATTTT.

V is TRBV18 and J is TRBJ2-7; no clear D. V lost 0 bases and J 0 bases, leaving 9 bases between the germline ends. In germline, CDR1 is KGHSH, CDR2 LQKENI. This CDR3 is built from 15 residues. The CDR3 is CASSPPAERSYEQYF. CDR3 in DNA: TGTGCCAGCTCACCACCGGCAGAGCGCTCCTACGAGCAGTACTTC.

The chain has TRBV7-9 and TRBJ1-4; D unresolved. Germline V gene data show CDR1 as SEHNR and CDR2 as FQNEAQ (reference sequence). The CDR3 contains 13 residues. Trimming took off 5 bases at V and 4 bases at J, with 8 bases between the two ends. CDR3 coding DNA: TGTGCCAGCAGCGAGGGAAGTAATGAAAAACTGTTTTTT. The encoded protein is CASSEGSNEKLFF.

This clone was counted a single time. The genes are TRBV27 and TRBJ2-1, with 9 bases that match TRBD1. The CDR3 runs 16 residues. Germline CDR1 and CDR2: MNHEY and SMNVEV (reference sequence). V dropped 6 bases and J dropped 7; count of bases not matched to a gene: 13. The CDR3 sequence is CASSIGTGKGGNEQFF. The CDR3 DNA sequence: TGTGCCAGCAGCATCGGGACAGGGAAGGGGGGAAATGAGCAGTTCTTC.

The J gene is TRBJ2-3, the V gene TRBV5-1, with TRBD2 identical over 7 bases. This CDR3 has 14 amino acids. Germline V CDR1 and CDR2: SGHRS, YFSETQ. V shed 4 bases and J 6 bases; nucleotides not matched to a gene: 8. In DNA, the CDR3 is TGCGCCAGCAGCACCTGGGGGGGTCGTGATACGCAGTATTTT. Amino acid sequence: CASSTWGGRDTQYF. The whole variable domain, filled in from reference TRBV5-1 and TRBJ2-3, reads KAGVTQTPRYLIKTRGQQVTLSCSPISGHRSVSWYQQTPGQGLQFLFEYFSETQRNKGNFPGRFSGRQFSNSRSEMNVSTLELGDSALYLCASSTWGGRDTQYFGPGTRLTVL.

The J gene is TRBJ1-2, the V gene TRBV28, with D maybe TRBD1 (5 bases). Germline-derived CDR1 and CDR2 are MDHEN and SYDVKM. This CDR3 is 15 amino acids long. The V end lost 2 bases, the J end lost 8 bases, and 18 bases lay between the germline ends. The CDR3 is CASSLRAGIVGGYTF. The DNA of the CDR3 is TGTGCCAGCAGTTTAAGGGCAGGGATTGTTGGGGGCTACACCTTC.

V and J are TRBV6-6 and TRBJ1-1; 10 positions agree with TRBD1. The trim removed 2 bases at V and 4 bases at J, leaving 4 bases unmatched. Germline V gene sequence: CDR1 MNHNY, CDR2 SVGAGI (reference sequence). This CDR3 is built from 15 residues. The chain's CDR3 is CASSYGQGGGTEAFF. CDR3 bases: TGTGCCAGCAGTTACGGACAGGGGGGAGGCACTGAAGCTTTCTTT.

The gene calls are TRBV5-1 and TRBJ2-3; 11 bases are shared with TRBD2. The CDR3 covers 16 residues. V lost 3 bases and J lost 7; bases outside the gene matches: 10. From germline, CDR1 is SGHRS and CDR2 YFSETQ. CDR3 sequence: CASSSPGLAVLNTQYF. The CDR3 nucleotides read TGCGCCAGCAGCTCCCCGGGACTAGCGGTATTGAATACGCAGTATTTT. The full variable domain, in which reference TRBV5-1 and TRBJ2-3 provide the parts outside the CDR3, is KAGVTQTPRYLIKTRGQQVTLSCSPISGHRSVSWYQQTPGQGLQFLFEYFSETQRNKGNFPGRFSGRQFSNSRSEMNVSTLELGDSALYLCASSSPGLAVLNTQYFGPGTRLTVL.

V is TRBV11-2 and J is TRBJ2-1, with D possibly matching TRBD2 (6 bases). There are 13 residues in the CDR3. Trimming removed 0 bases at V and 15 bases at J, with 15 bases between. Germline CDR1 reads SGHAT; CDR2 reads FQNNGV. DNA for the CDR3: TGTGCCAGCAGCTTAGATAAAGGGACTCCGCCGTTCTTC. Translated, it gives CASSLDKGTPPFF.

The chain links TRBV24-1 to TRBJ2-2; TRBD1 is a possible D gene (5 bases). CDR1 and CDR2 from the germline V gene are KGHDR and SFDVKD. This CDR3 has 17 residues. V lost 1 base and J 0 bases, leaving 11 bases between the germline ends. The CDR3 protein is CATSDFKQAANTGELFF. In nucleotides, the CDR3 is TGTGCCACCAGTGATTTTAAACAGGCGGCGAACACCGGGGAGCTGTTTTTT.

The J gene is TRBJ1-2, the V gene TRBV29-1, with a possible D match to TRBD1 (5 bases). The germline V gene encodes CDR1 SQVTM and CDR2 ANQGSEA. Trimming pared 7 bases from V and 7 bases from J, leaving 13 bases between. CDR3 length: 11 amino acids. As DNA, the CDR3 is TGCAGCGGCTCTGGGGGGTCTGGCTACACCTTC. Its protein is CSGSGGSGYTF.

CDR3 nucleotides: TGTGCCAGCAGCGCCCAGGGTATCGATTCACCCCTCCACTTT. Protein: CASSAQGIDSPLHF. This chain joins TRBV7-9 and TRBJ1-6; D perhaps matches TRBD1 (5 bases). The CDR3 extends over 14 amino acids. CDR1 is SEHNR, CDR2 FQNEAQ, per germline (reference sequence). V lost 5 bases, J lost 8 bases, and 13 bases lay in between.

V usage is TRBV12-5 and J usage is TRBJ2-7; D not certain. Trimming stripped 5 bases from V and 2 bases from J, with 10 bases between. Germline loops: CDR1 LGHNT, CDR2 FRNRAP. The CDR3 spans 13 residues. The DNA of the CDR3 is TGTGCTAGTGGTGTCAGTAACGCCTACGAGCAGTACTTC. The encoded protein is CASGVSNAYEQYF.

The CDR3 coding sequence is TGTGCCAGCAGTTCAAATAAGGGGTTTCGTTCCTACGAGCAGTACTTC. Protein product: CASSSNKGFRSYEQYF. The chain combines TRBV28 with TRBJ2-7; D perhaps matches TRBD1 (5 bases). Germline CDR1 MDHEN, CDR2 SYDVKM. V lost 4 bases to trimming and J lost 1 base, with 17 bases between them. The CDR3 totals 16 residues.

Comment on this clone: The identical CDR3 is also encoded by other nucleotide sequences in the sample. This chain joins TRBV5-1 and TRBJ1-1, with 7 bases matching TRBD1. With 0 bases clipped from V and 1 base from J, the junction kept 3 bases outside the gene matches. Germline V lookup: CDR1 SGHRS, CDR2 YFSETQ. There are 15 residues in the CDR3. CDR3 amino acids: CASSLDGTANTEAFF. The DNA of the CDR3 is TGCGCCAGCAGCTTGGACGGGACAGCGAACACTGAAGCTTTCTTT.

CDR3 in amino acids: CASSPSGASGAYEQYF. As DNA, the CDR3 is TGTGCCAGCAGTCCTAGTGGCGCTAGCGGGGCCTACGAGCAGTACTTC. J is TRBJ2-7 and V is TRBV7-9, with TRBD2 matching over 9 bases. V shed 6 bases and J 2 bases; nucleotides not matched to a gene: 11. Germline CDR1 and CDR2: SEHNR and FQNEAQ (reference sequence). This CDR3 has 16 amino acids. Looking up the rest from reference TRBV7-9 and TRBJ2-7 gives the full variable domain: DTGVSQNPRHKITKRGQNVTFRCDPISEHNRLYWYRQTLGQGPEFLTYFQNEAQLEKSRLLSDRFSAERPKGSFSTLEIQRTEQGDSAMYLCASSPSGASGAYEQYFGPGTRLTVT.

The chain has TRBV27 and TRBJ1-1; TRBD1 is a possible D gene (5 bases). CDR1 and CDR2 (germline): MNHEY, SMNVEV (reference sequence). Trimming stripped 4 bases from V and 0 bases from J, with 18 bases between. The CDR3 runs 17 residues. CDR3 amino acids: CASSSRVPGFLNTEAFF. The CDR3 DNA is TGTGCCAGCAGTTCTCGGGTCCCAGGGTTTCTGAACACTGAAGCTTTCTTT.

The genes are TRBV5-1 and TRBJ2-3, with 10 bases lining up with TRBD2. Trimming took 4 bases from V and 1 from J; bases not matched to a gene: 3. This CDR3 is built from 15 residues. CDR1 is SGHRS and CDR2 is YFSETQ in the germline V gene. The CDR3 protein is CASSELAGRTDTQYF. Written as DNA, the CDR3 is TGCGCCAGCAGCGAACTAGCGGGACGCACAGATACGCAGTATTTT.

This clone was seen repeatedly, ten times or more. The chain is built from TRBV2 and TRBJ2-1; D is ambiguous. CDR1 is SNHLY, CDR2 FYNNEI, per germline. The V and J ends lost 7 bases and 5 bases respectively, with 6 bases between them. This CDR3 has 11 amino acids. CDR3 in DNA: TGTGCCAGCACAGGAAACAATGAGCAGTTCTTC. This gives the protein CASTGNNEQFF.

The J gene is TRBJ1-2, the V gene TRBV4-2; possible D gene TRBD1, 5 bases. CDR1 LGHNA and CDR2 YNFKEQ come from the germline V gene. There are 18 residues in the CDR3. V lost 0 bases and J 1 base, leaving 18 bases between the germline ends. Written as DNA, the CDR3 is TGTGCCAGCAGCCAAGAGGGTATGCTGTCCCAGGGTAACTATGGCTACACCTTC. Protein sequence: CASSQEGMLSQGNYGYTF.

CDR3 residues: CATSGRQGTHNQPQHF. The CDR3 DNA reads TGTGCCACCAGTGGACGACAGGGGACCCACAATCAGCCCCAGCATTTT. J is TRBJ1-5 and V is TRBV24-1; 8 bases match TRBD1. J was trimmed by 3 bases and V by 5 bases; bases with no gene match: 8. This CDR3 has 16 residues. Germline CDR1 and CDR2: KGHDR and SFDVKD.

The V call is TRBV11-2, the J call TRBJ1-1; 9 nucleotides align to TRBD1. The CDR3 runs 14 residues. In germline, CDR1 is SGHAT, CDR2 FQNNGV. After removal of 4 bases from V and 5 bases from J, the junction contained 5 bases not matched to a gene. In nucleotides, the CDR3 is TGTGCCAGCAGCTCCCAACAGGGGGCGACTGAAGCTTTCTTT. Protein sequence: CASSSQQGATEAFF. Variable domain in full (rest from reference TRBV11-2 and TRBJ1-1): EAGVAQSPRYKIIEKRQSVAFWCNPISGHATLYWYQQILGQGPKLLIQFQNNGVVDDSQLPKDRFSAERLKGVDSTLKIQPAKLEDSAVYLCASSSQQGATEAFFGQGTRLTVV.

The rearrangement joins TRBV28 to TRBJ1-1, with 9 bases matching TRBD1. Trimming cost V 5 bases and J 3 bases; bases outside gene matches: 16. This CDR3 is 18 amino acids long. Per germline, CDR1 MDHEN and CDR2 SYDVKM. CDR3 protein: CASSGTGTGFDWDTEAFF. CDR3 in DNA: TGTGCCAGCAGTGGAACCGGGACAGGGTTTGATTGGGACACTGAAGCTTTCTTT.

CDR3 in amino acids: CASSREGTGPYEQYF. CDR3 sequence (DNA): TGTGCCAGCAGCCGAGAGGGGACAGGGCCCTACGAGCAGTACTTC. The chain couples TRBV4-2 to TRBJ2-7; TRBD1 matches 9 bases. CDR3 size: 15 residues. CDR1 is LGHNA and CDR2 is YNFKEQ in the germline V gene. J gave up 2 bases and V 4 bases, and 6 bases lay outside the gene matches.